This passage covers 8 T cell receptor beta chains from one sample sequenced in a study of CD8 T cells in Susac syndrome. RNA, at roughly 0.45 to 1 ug, was reverse transcribed with random hexamers. TCRdb analysed the immunoSEQ multiplex PCR reads with MiXCR anew, one entry per CDR3 protein. The sample lists about 71,000 distinct CDR3 sequences, roughly 95% occurring once. The sample taken for sequencing was CD4+ T cells from PBMCs. The receptors shown here come from a human donor with multiple sclerosis.

The genes are TRBV20-1 and TRBJ1-5; D remains ambiguous. Germline CDR1 DFQATT, CDR2 SNEGSKA (reference sequence). The CDR3 is 12 amino acids. Trimming shortened V by 3 bases and J by 3 bases, and 6 bases separated the two germline ends. CDR3 nucleotides: TGCAGTGCTAGTGCCACCAATCAGCCCCAGCATTTT. It translates to CSASATNQPQHF.

This chain uses TRBV7-6 with TRBJ2-7; no reliable D call. CDR1 SGHVS and CDR2 FNYEAQ come from the germline V gene. The germline V and J ends were trimmed by 5 bases and 3 bases, with 14 bases remaining between them. This CDR3 spans 14 amino acids. The CDR3 sequence is CASSPLRNIYEQYF. The CDR3 DNA is TGTGCCAGCAGCCCTCTAAGGAACATCTACGAGCAGTACTTC. Drawing the rest from reference TRBV7-6 and TRBJ2-7, the complete variable domain is GAGVSQSPRYKVTKRGQDVALRCDPISGHVSLYWYRQALGQGPEFLTYFNYEAQQDKSGLPNDRFSAERPEGSISTLTIQRTEQRDSAMYRCASSPLRNIYEQYFGPGTRLTVT.

CDR3 DNA: TGTGCCAGCAGAATGGGGACAGCCCTCTCCTACGAGCAGTACTTC. Encoded protein: CASRMGTALSYEQYF. This chain links TRBV6-5 with TRBJ2-7; 7 bases fit TRBD1. V lost 6 bases, J lost 0 bases, and 8 bases stayed unmatched. This CDR3 spans 15 amino acids. CDR1 is MNHEY and CDR2 is SVGAGI in the germline V gene.

This chain joins TRBV20-1 and TRBJ2-1, with 9 nucleotides matching TRBD2. The J segment lost 6 bases and the V segment lost 5 bases, leaving 8 bases of the junction unmatched. CDR1 is DFQATT and CDR2 is SNEGSKA in the germline V gene (reference sequence). The CDR3 has 14 residues. The CDR3 DNA reads as TGCAGTGCTCTGAAGCGGGGGGCTAGCAATGAGCAGTTCTTC. It codes for CSALKRGASNEQFF.

The chain uses TRBV29-1 and TRBJ2-3; D not resolved. The CDR3 consists of 11 residues. Germline CDR1 and CDR2: SQVTM and ANQGSEA. The germline V and J ends were trimmed by 0 bases and 6 bases, with 4 bases remaining between them. CDR3 amino acids: CSVEDRDTQYF. The CDR3 nucleotides read TGCAGCGTTGAAGATCGGGATACGCAGTATTTT.

This rearrangement joins TRBV9 to TRBJ2-3, with 10 positions matching TRBD2. V shed 2 bases, J shed 3 bases, and the junction held 3 bases outside the gene matches. Germline loops: CDR1 SGDLS, CDR2 YYNGEE. The CDR3 loop spans 15 amino acids. The chain's CDR3 is CASSVGAGGTDTQYF. DNA of the CDR3: TGTGCCAGCAGCGTGGGAGCGGGGGGGACAGATACGCAGTATTTT. Supplemented by reference TRBV9 and TRBJ2-3, the full variable domain reads DSGVTQTPKHLITATGQRVTLRCSPRSGDLSVYWYQQSLDQGLQFLIQYYNGEERAKGNILERFSAQQFPDLHSELNLSSLELGDSALYFCASSVGAGGTDTQYFGPGTRLTVL.

This chain links TRBV13 with TRBJ2-2; 8 bases are a match to TRBD1. Germline V gene data show CDR1 as PRHDT and CDR2 as FYEKMQ (reference sequence). The ends lost 5 bases at V and 2 bases at J; junction bases unmatched: 13. The CDR3 is 18 amino acids. The CDR3 nucleotides read TGTGCCAGCAGCCGCGACAGGGGAGTCCTCGAAAACACCGGGGAGCTGTTTTTT. Protein: CASSRDRGVLENTGELFF.

The gene calls are TRBV29-1 and TRBJ2-7, with TRBD1 matching 7 bases. Germline trimming cut 6 bases from V and 0 bases from J; bases unmatched to any gene: 5. This CDR3 has 13 amino acids. Germline assignment: CDR1 SQVTM and CDR2 ANQGSEA. The CDR3 protein is CSVRQGASYEQYF. CDR3 in DNA: TGCAGCGTCCGACAGGGCGCCTCCTACGAGCAGTACTTC.